The 15 T cell receptor beta chains below come from one sample, sequenced in a study of cytomegalovirus exposure and HLA in healthy donors. Amplification used 60 Vbeta primers and 13 Jbeta primers. Sequencing used immunoSEQ multiplex PCR; TCRdb keeps in-frame clones, though not all of them. The top ten clones hold 3.7% of a sample with fewer than 90,000 clones, 60% to 80% of them seen once. The sample consisted of PBMCs. These receptors originate from a man aged 30-40 years in good health and CMV-seronegative.

This clone showed up just once. The V gene is TRBV30, the J gene TRBJ2-6, with D unresolved. The CDR3 covers 12 residues. V was pared by 4 bases and J by 2 bases, with 3 bases between. The germline gives CDR1 GTSNPN, CDR2 SVGIG (reference sequence). CDR3 protein: CAWTTGANVLTF. For the CDR3, the DNA is TGTGCCTGGACAACTGGGGCCAACGTCCTGACTTTC. The full variable domain, with the rest looked up from reference TRBV30 and TRBJ2-6, is SQTIHQWPATLVQPVGSPLSLECTVEGTSNPNLYWYRQAAGRGLQLLFYSVGIGQISSEVPQNLSASRPQDRQFILSSKKLLLSDSGFYLCAWTTGANVLTFGAGSRLTVL.

This clone occurred a few times. This chain joins TRBV18 and TRBJ2-1; TRBD2 agrees at 7 bases. This CDR3 is built from 18 residues. Trimming at V came to 2 bases and at J to 7 bases, leaving 17 bases not matched to a gene. Germline V gene lookup returns CDR1 KGHSH and CDR2 LQKENI. The CDR3, as DNA: TGTGCCAGCTCACCAATGACTGTCCAGCGGGGATCTTGGAATGAGCAGTTCTTC. This gives the protein CASSPMTVQRGSWNEQFF. The entire variable domain, with the rest obtained from reference TRBV18 and TRBJ2-1, is as follows: NAGVMQNPRHLVRRRGQEARLRCSPMKGHSHVYWYRQLPEEGLKFMVYLQKENIIDESGMPKERFSAEFPKEGPSILRIQQVVRGDSAAYFCASSPMTVQRGSWNEQFFGPGTRLTVL.

The V and J genes are TRBV6-5 and TRBJ1-2; no clear D gene. The V gene's germline CDR1 is MNHEY and CDR2 SVGAGI. Trimming removed 2 bases from V and 4 bases from J, with 11 bases in between. The CDR3 has 14 residues. CDR3 sequence: CASSYEGGRYGYTF. The CDR3 DNA reads as TGTGCCAGCAGTTACGAAGGAGGCCGCTATGGCTACACCTTC.

This chain links TRBV28 with TRBJ2-1, with D possibly matching TRBD2 (6 bases). The V gene's germline CDR1 is MDHEN and CDR2 SYDVKM. CDR3 length: 12 residues. Deletions cut 5 bases from V and 7 bases from J, with 9 bases between. The CDR3 DNA reads as TGTGCCAGCAGTCTCCGGGGGAATGAGCAGTTCTTC. Protein sequence: CASSLRGNEQFF.

This clone was seen a few times. V and J are TRBV13 and TRBJ1-1; D gene uncertain. V lost 5 bases, J lost 4 bases, and 14 bases lay in between. From germline, CDR1 is PRHDT and CDR2 FYEKMQ (reference sequence). This CDR3 has 14 residues. The CDR3 nucleotides are TGTGCCAGCAGCCTCGGGAGGCCCCCCACTGAAGCTTTCTTT. This sequence encodes CASSLGRPPTEAFF. Looking up the rest from reference TRBV13 and TRBJ1-1 gives the full variable domain: AAGVIQSPRHLIKEKRETATLKCYPIPRHDTVYWYQQGPGQDPQFLISFYEKMQSDKGSIPDRFSAQQFSDYHSELNMSSLELGDSALYFCASSLGRPPTEAFFGQGTRLTVV.

The rearrangement joins TRBV5-6 to TRBJ2-1, with D unclear. From germline, CDR1 is SGHDT and CDR2 YYEEEE. V was cut by 4 bases and J by 6 bases, with 14 bases left in between. This CDR3 comprises 14 residues. This CDR3 reads CASSIGTAVNEQFF. CDR3 DNA sequence: TGTGCCAGCAGCATTGGTACAGCAGTCAATGAGCAGTTCTTC.

The CDR3 DNA sequence: TGTGCCAGCAGTGTCTCGGGGTCGGGAAACACCATATATTTT. It is translated as CASSVSGSGNTIYF. The chain joins TRBV28 to TRBJ1-3, with D uncertain. Looked up from germline, CDR1 is MDHEN and CDR2 is SYDVKM. The CDR3 has 14 residues. Deletions cut 5 bases from V and 4 bases from J, with 12 bases between.

V gene TRBV7-2 combines with J gene TRBJ2-1; no firm D call. V was trimmed by 1 base and J by 5 bases, leaving 9 bases between them. The length of the CDR3 is 14 residues. The germline CDR1 and CDR2 sequences are SGHTA and FQGNSA. The CDR3 reads CASSLGVTHNEQFF. DNA of the CDR3: TGTGCCAGCAGCTTAGGTGTGACTCACAATGAGCAGTTCTTC.

The chain recombines TRBV5-1 with TRBJ1-1; D possibly corresponds to TRBD1 (6 bases). Trimming shortened V by 4 bases and J by 2 bases, and 15 bases separated the two germline ends. Germline CDR1 is SGHRS and CDR2 is YFSETQ. The CDR3 spans 15 residues. The CDR3 protein is CASSRTGQTNTEAFF. Here the CDR3 DNA reads TGCGCCAGCAGCAGAACAGGACAGACTAACACTGAAGCTTTCTTT.

The CDR3 loop is CASSFSGGRRMNTEAFF. Here the CDR3 DNA reads TGCGCCAGCAGCTTTTCTGGGGGCCGCCGGATGAACACTGAAGCTTTCTTT. The J gene is TRBJ1-1, the V gene TRBV5-1, with D possibly being TRBD1 (6 bases). CDR3 length: 17 amino acids. Between the trimmed V and J ends, which lost 2 bases and 0 bases, there was a span of 17 bases. The germline gives CDR1 SGHRS, CDR2 YFSETQ. Complete variable domain (other parts from reference TRBV5-1 and TRBJ1-1): KAGVTQTPRYLIKTRGQQVTLSCSPISGHRSVSWYQQTPGQGLQFLFEYFSETQRNKGNFPGRFSGRQFSNSRSEMNVSTLELGDSALYLCASSFSGGRRMNTEAFFGQGTRLTVV.

The V gene is TRBV19, the J gene TRBJ1-1; 10 bases align to TRBD1. Trimming at V came to 2 bases and at J to 3 bases, leaving 3 bases not matched to a gene. The CDR3 contains 15 residues. Germline V lookup: CDR1 LNHDA, CDR2 SQIVND (reference sequence). CDR3 sequence: CASSINGQGDTEAFF. The CDR3 DNA reads TGTGCCAGTAGTATAAATGGACAGGGGGACACTGAAGCTTTCTTT.

Only one count was recorded for this clone. The V and J genes are TRBV28 and TRBJ2-5; weak D call: TRBD2 (6 bases). The CDR3 length is 14 residues. CDR1 is MDHEN, CDR2 SYDVKM, per germline. Trimming cost V 2 bases and J 3 bases, with 10 bases left between them. CDR3 in DNA: TGTGCCAGCAGTTTAAGCGGGTTGAAAGAGACCCAGTACTTC. Protein: CASSLSGLKETQYF.

The chain carries TRBV4-2 and TRBJ2-1; 8 bases agree with TRBD1. Germline lookup yields CDR1 LGHNA and CDR2 YNFKEQ. The CDR3 sequence is 15 residues long. J was trimmed by 8 bases and V by 3 bases; bases with no gene match: 9. The CDR3 DNA is TGTGCCAGCAGCCAGATATGGACAGGGAAGGATGAGCAGTTCTTC. Translation: CASSQIWTGKDEQFF.

This clone was seen once. The chain couples TRBV28 to TRBJ2-3, with D unclear. With 1 base removed from V and 2 bases from J, the gap between germline ends came to 10 bases. Germline loops: CDR1 MDHEN, CDR2 SYDVKM. This CDR3 has 15 amino acids. DNA for the CDR3: TGTGCCAGCAGTTTATATCACTTCGACACAGATACGCAGTATTTT. Protein sequence: CASSLYHFDTDTQYF.

The chain couples TRBV20-1 to TRBJ2-1, with 9 bases fitting TRBD2. This CDR3 is 11 amino acids long. From germline, CDR1 is DFQATT and CDR2 SNEGSKA (reference sequence). V dropped 4 bases and J dropped 16; count of bases not matched to a gene: 8. CDR3 region: CSAKDGTSKFF. CDR3 DNA: TGCAGTGCTAAGGACGGGACTAGCAAATTCTTC.